This passage covers 20 T cell receptor beta chains from one sample sequenced in a study of blood T cell repertoires in COVID-19. Profiled with immunoSEQ multiplex PCR; TCRdb holds only in-frame clones, not every one. The table includes approximately 150,000 clones, approximately 88% detected once. Material: peripheral blood. These receptors all come from a woman aged 45 to 65 with acute or convalescent COVID-19.

This chain joins TRBV6-2 or TRBV6-3 and TRBJ1-1; D might be TRBD1 (6 bases). This CDR3 comprises 16 residues. The germline V gene encodes CDR1 MNHEY and CDR2 SVGEGT. The V gene lost 7 bases and the J gene lost 7 bases, with 25 bases spanning the gap. The CDR3 DNA is TGTGCCAGCACCCCTACAGGGTTAAGGGCCCCACGTGAAGCTTTCTTT. This gives the protein CASTPTGLRAPREAFF.

The V gene is TRBV6-5, the J gene TRBJ2-7, with D possibly matching TRBD1 (6 bases). V shed 8 bases and J shed 1 base, with 12 bases lying between them. Germline-derived CDR1 and CDR2 are MNHEY and SVGAGI. The CDR3 runs 13 residues. For the CDR3, the DNA is TGTGCCAGCGGTAGACAGGCATCCTACGAGCAGTACTTC. Translating gives CASGRQASYEQYF.

The chain has TRBV19 and TRBJ1-2, with TRBD1 matching 7 bases. After removal of 5 bases from V and 1 base from J, the junction contained 7 bases not matched to a gene. This CDR3 is 15 amino acids long. Germline-derived CDR1 and CDR2 are LNHDA and SQIVND (reference sequence). The CDR3 loop is CASSLPTGYNYGYTF. CDR3 in DNA: TGTGCCAGTAGTCTTCCGACAGGGTATAACTATGGCTACACCTTC.

The gene calls are TRBV29-1 and TRBJ2-1; D gene uncertain. The ends were cut back, 5 bases at V and 0 bases at J, with 11 bases in the middle. The germline V gene has CDR1 SQVTM and CDR2 ANQGSEA. The CDR3 runs to 14 residues. CDR3 sequence (DNA): TGCAGCGTTCTCCTACCGAGCTCCTACAATGAGCAGTTCTTC. Residues: CSVLLPSSYNEQFF.

The chain recombines TRBV5-1 with TRBJ1-1, with 7 bases identical to TRBD1. After removal of 0 bases from V and 1 base from J, the junction contained 3 bases not matched to a gene. This CDR3 is 15 amino acids long. Germline V CDR1 and CDR2: SGHRS, YFSETQ. The CDR3 spells CASSLAGTANTEAFF. In DNA, the CDR3 is TGCGCCAGCAGCTTGGCCGGGACAGCGAACACTGAAGCTTTCTTT. The full variable domain, its missing parts supplied by reference TRBV5-1 and TRBJ1-1, is KAGVTQTPRYLIKTRGQQVTLSCSPISGHRSVSWYQQTPGQGLQFLFEYFSETQRNKGNFPGRFSGRQFSNSRSEMNVSTLELGDSALYLCASSLAGTANTEAFFGQGTRLTVV.

This clone came up once. The rearrangement joins TRBV5-4 to TRBJ1-1; 7 bases agree with TRBD1. The CDR3 extends over 14 amino acids. The V and J ends lost 4 bases and 1 base, in that order; junction bases with no gene match: 4. Per the germline V gene, CDR1 is SGHNT and CDR2 is YYREEE (reference sequence). As DNA, the CDR3 is TGTGCCAGCAGCCCACGGACAGGGAACACTGAAGCTTTCTTT. Protein sequence: CASSPRTGNTEAFF.

The chain is built from TRBV3-1 (or the pseudogene TRBV3-2) and TRBJ1-3, with TRBD1 as a possible D gene (6 bases). The CDR3 consists of 14 residues. The germline V and J ends were trimmed by 4 bases and 0 bases, with 7 bases remaining between them. Germline loops: CDR1 LGHDT, CDR2 YNNKEL (reference sequence). The CDR3 bases are TGTGCCAGCAGCCTGACAGGCTCTGGAAACACCATATATTTT. Its protein product is CASSLTGSGNTIYF.

The chain uses TRBV12-3 or TRBV12-4 and TRBJ1-2, with no clear D. V lost 6 bases and J lost 1, with 9 bases in between. This CDR3 region has 13 residues. Here the CDR3 reads CASSPQYNYGYTF. The CDR3 DNA reads TGTGCCAGCAGCCCACAGTATAACTATGGCTACACCTTC.

The J gene is TRBJ1-3, the V gene TRBV4-1; tentative D call: TRBD1 (5 bases). V was clipped by 0 bases and J by 0 bases, with 15 bases between them. Germline V gene data show CDR1 as MGHRA and CDR2 as YSYEKL. This CDR3 region has 18 residues. In nucleotides, the CDR3 is TGCGCCAGCAGCCAAGAGGGCCAGGGCAGACCCTCTGGAAACACCATATATTTT. Protein: CASSQEGQGRPSGNTIYF.

This clone was seen more than once but under ten times. This sequence joins TRBV7-9 and TRBJ2-1; 12 bases agree with TRBD1. CDR3 length: 17 amino acids. Germline V lookup: CDR1 SEHNR, CDR2 FQNEAQ (reference sequence). V shed 1 base, J shed 7 bases, and the junction held 8 bases outside the gene matches. The CDR3 protein is CASSLVGPGQGANEQFF. The CDR3 DNA reads as TGTGCCAGCAGCTTAGTGGGACCGGGACAGGGGGCAAATGAGCAGTTCTTC. Variable domain in full (rest from reference TRBV7-9 and TRBJ2-1): DTGVSQNPRHKITKRGQNVTFRCDPISEHNRLYWYRQTLGQGPEFLTYFQNEAQLEKSRLLSDRFSAERPKGSFSTLEIQRTEQGDSAMYLCASSLVGPGQGANEQFFGPGTRLTVL.

The chain combines TRBV10-1 with TRBJ2-2, with TRBD2 identical over 8 bases. The V segment lost 2 bases and the J segment 4 bases; nucleotides outside the gene matches: 6. Germline-derived CDR1 and CDR2 are WNHNN and SYGVQD (reference sequence). The CDR3 length is 16 residues. CDR3 sequence (DNA): TGCGCCAGCAGTGAGCTTAGCGGGACTAGCACCGGGGAGCTGTTTTTT. Its translation: CASSELSGTSTGELFF.

The rearrangement links TRBV30 to TRBJ2-7, with 8 bases fitting TRBD1. Trimming cost V 1 base and J 1 base; bases outside gene matches: 6. Germline V CDR1 and CDR2: GTSNPN, SVGIG (reference sequence). The CDR3 has 15 amino acids. For the CDR3, the DNA is TGTGCCTGGAGTGCCGGACAGGGTAGATCCTACGAGCAGTACTTC. Its protein product is CAWSAGQGRSYEQYF.

The chain recombines TRBV7-8 with TRBJ2-7; D unclear. The V end was cut by 1 base, the J end by 5 bases, with 12 bases between. Germline CDR1 is SGHVS and CDR2 is FQNEAQ. The CDR3 is made up of 14 amino acids. The CDR3 sequence is CASSLGASFHEQYF. For the CDR3, the DNA is TGTGCCAGCAGCTTAGGGGCCAGTTTCCACGAGCAGTACTTC.

This clone was recorded only once. The V and J genes are TRBV9 and TRBJ2-7; 8 nucleotides match TRBD2. The germline CDR1 and CDR2 sequences are SGDLS and YYNGEE. CDR3 length equals 16 residues. Trimming removed 4 bases from V and 3 bases from J; junction bases left unmatched: 12. The CDR3 region has the DNA TGTGCCAGCAGCCCCCGAACCGGGACTAGGAACTACGAGCAGTACTTC. Protein sequence: CASSPRTGTRNYEQYF.

This clone came up a few times. The V call is TRBV6-5, the J call TRBJ1-4; TRBD1 is a possible D gene (6 bases). Germline lookup yields CDR1 MNHEY and CDR2 SVGAGI. The V end lost 5 bases, the J end lost 5 bases, and 15 bases lay between the germline ends. There are 15 residues in the CDR3. The CDR3 region has the DNA TGTGCCAGCAGTCCTCCAGGACAGAAGAATGAAAAACTGTTTTTT. It codes for CASSPPGQKNEKLFF.

The J gene is TRBJ2-7, the V gene TRBV12-3 or TRBV12-4; 7 positions match TRBD2. CDR3 length: 12 residues. With 6 bases clipped from V and 4 bases from J, the junction kept 3 bases outside the gene matches. In DNA form, the CDR3 reads TGTGCCAGCAGCTCGGGGGGTTACGAGCAGTACTTC. Protein: CASSSGGYEQYF.

The chain joins TRBV6-1 to TRBJ2-3, with D possibly matching TRBD2 (5 bases). V was shortened by 4 bases and J by 0 bases, with 14 bases between the two germline ends. The CDR3 loop spans 16 amino acids. Germline V lookup: CDR1 MNHNS, CDR2 SASEGT. CDR3 sequence reads: CASSAGYTTSTDTQYF. CDR3 DNA: TGTGCCAGCAGTGCGGGGTACACGACTAGCACAGATACGCAGTATTTT.

Points on this clone: Other DNA sequences in the sample encode the same CDR3. The chain uses TRBV7-7 and TRBJ1-3; TRBD1 agrees at 7 bases. This CDR3 spans 15 amino acids. The V gene's germline CDR1 is SSHAT and CDR2 FNYEAQ (reference sequence). V dropped 3 bases and J dropped 1; count of bases not matched to a gene: 3. CDR3 sequence: CASSLDRSSGNTIYF. The DNA of the CDR3 is TGTGCCAGCAGCTTGGACAGGTCGTCTGGAAACACCATATATTTT. The whole variable domain, filled in from reference TRBV7-7 and TRBJ1-3, reads GAGVSQSPRYKVTKRGQDVTLRCDPISSHATLYWYQQALGQGPEFLTYFNYEAQPDKSGLPSDRFSAERPEGSISTLTIQRTEQRDSAMYRCASSLDRSSGNTIYFGEGSWLTVV.

The rearrangement uses TRBV19 and TRBJ1-2; 10 positions match TRBD1. Germline V gene lookup returns CDR1 LNHDA and CDR2 SQIVND (reference sequence). The CDR3 extends over 14 amino acids. V gave up 4 bases and J gave up 9 bases; unmatched junction bases: 8. Here the CDR3 reads CASSTTGTGDRYTF. The CDR3, as DNA: TGTGCCAGTAGTACCACCGGGACAGGGGATCGCTACACCTTC.

The chain couples TRBV4-2 to TRBJ1-4; tentative D call: TRBD1 (5 bases). The germline V and J ends were trimmed by 4 bases and 5 bases, with 14 bases remaining between them. CDR1 LGHNA and CDR2 YNFKEQ come from the germline V gene. The CDR3 contains 15 residues. CDR3 sequence reads: CASSPPRGGNEKLFF. The CDR3 nucleotides are TGTGCCAGCAGCCCACCGAGGGGAGGAAATGAAAAACTGTTTTTT.